This T cell receptor (beta chain) appears in the sequencing data of a study of blood T cell repertoires in COVID-19. Assay used: immunoSEQ multiplex PCR; TCRdb lists only in-frame clones, some missing. The sample gives a few hundred thousand clones, about four fifths of which show up once; about 3.4% is in the top ten. Trimming removed 0 bases from V and 2 bases from J; junction bases left unmatched: 5. Germline CDR1 SGHTA, CDR2 FQGNSA. There are 17 residues in the CDR3. The chain is built from TRBV7-2 and TRBJ2-3; the match to TRBD2 covers 10 bases. This sequence originates from a woman in her sixties or seventies who had recovered from COVID-19. The sample taken for sequencing was PBMCs or T cells enriched from blood (not recorded which). The CDR3 coding sequence is TGTGCCAGCAGCTTAGCGTCACTAGCGGGAAACACAGATACGCAGTATTTT. It translates to CASSLASLAGNTDTQYF.